This passage covers 10 T cell receptor beta chains from one sample sequenced in a study of blood T cell repertoires in COVID-19. Using immunoSEQ multiplex PCR, the repertoire was profiled, and TCRdb retains in-frame clones only, with some absent. The sample carries tens of thousands of clones, under 85% recorded once. Sequencing was carried out using peripheral blood. Receptors were obtained from a man between 65 and 85 years old with acute or convalescent COVID-19.

The chain has TRBV2 and TRBJ2-2, with 8 bases that match TRBD2. Unmatched junction bases numbered 8, after V lost 5 bases and J lost 6 bases. The CDR3 runs to 15 residues. Germline V gene data show CDR1 as SNHLY and CDR2 as FYNNEI. CDR3 sequence (DNA): TGTGCCAGCAGTTTAAATATCGGGGGGGCCGGGGAGCTGTTTTTT. It is translated as CASSLNIGGAGELFF.

The chain employs TRBV7-9 and TRBJ2-3; 7 nucleotides agree with TRBD1. Germline CDR1 and CDR2: SEHNR and FQNEAQ (reference sequence). This CDR3 contains 16 residues. Unmatched junction bases numbered 8, after V lost 4 bases and J lost 1 base. The CDR3 sequence is CASSSDRAVGTDTQYF. Here the CDR3 DNA reads TGTGCCAGCAGCTCAGACAGGGCGGTGGGCACAGATACGCAGTATTTT.

The chain is built from TRBV7-8 and TRBJ1-5, with D uncertain. The CDR3 contains 15 residues. Trimming left V 5 bases short and J 0 bases short, with 11 bases between. Germline V CDR1 and CDR2: SGHVS, FQNEAQ. The CDR3 spells CASSDRVDSNQPQHF. The DNA of the CDR3 is TGTGCCAGCAGCGACCGGGTCGATAGCAATCAGCCCCAGCATTTT.

The chain carries TRBV7-2 and TRBJ1-5; 9 bases match TRBD1. V lost 1 base to trimming and J lost 2 bases; unmatched junction nucleotides: 0. Germline-derived CDR1 and CDR2 are SGHTA and FQGNSA. CDR3 size: 15 residues. For the CDR3, the DNA is TGTGCCAGCAGCTTAGGGACAGGGGGCAATCAGCCCCAGCATTTT. The encoded protein is CASSLGTGGNQPQHF.

This chain connects TRBV4-1 to TRBJ1-2; TRBD1 aligns across 7 bases. The germline V gene encodes CDR1 MGHRA and CDR2 YSYEKL. CDR3 length: 14 residues. The V and J ends lost 1 base and 4 bases, in that order; junction bases with no gene match: 3. The CDR3 sequence: CASSQAGGPYGYTF. DNA of the CDR3: TGCGCCAGCAGCCAAGCAGGGGGGCCCTATGGCTACACCTTC.

Here the CDR3 reads CATKTNVNSPLHF. The DNA for the CDR3 is TGTGCCACAAAGACAAATGTGAATTCACCCCTCCACTTT. The V and J genes are TRBV10-3 and TRBJ1-6, with unresolved D. Looked up from germline, CDR1 is ENHRY and CDR2 is SYGVKD. The CDR3 consists of 13 residues. V lost 10 bases and J lost 7, with 14 bases in between.

V is TRBV7-9 and J is TRBJ2-3; a possible D gene is TRBD1 (6 bases). The CDR3 loop spans 16 amino acids. Germline V lookup: CDR1 SEHNR, CDR2 FQNEAQ (reference sequence). Between the trimmed V and J ends, which lost 1 base and 3 bases, there was a span of 14 bases. This chain's CDR3 is CASSLVGSGATDTQYF. CDR3 nucleotide sequence: TGTGCCAGCAGCTTAGTTGGGTCAGGGGCGACAGATACGCAGTATTTT.

This clone was counted a few times. The gene calls are TRBV30 and TRBJ2-1; 9 positions match TRBD1. Looked up from germline, CDR1 is GTSNPN and CDR2 is SVGIG (reference sequence). This CDR3 region has 13 residues. V shed 5 bases, J shed 4 bases, and the junction held 3 bases outside the gene matches. The CDR3 is CAWGTGLYNEQFF. CDR3 coding DNA: TGTGCCTGGGGGACAGGGCTATACAATGAGCAGTTCTTC.

The chain recombines TRBV2 with TRBJ1-4; 9 nucleotides align to TRBD1. V was pared by 3 bases and J by 8 bases, with 7 bases of the junction left unmatched. The CDR3 is made up of 15 amino acids. Germline CDR1 is SNHLY and CDR2 is FYNNEI. This CDR3 is CASSDPNRGREKLFF. CDR3 in DNA: TGTGCCAGCAGTGACCCAAACAGGGGGCGAGAAAAACTGTTTTTT.

The chain uses TRBV4-1 and TRBJ1-1, with 8 nucleotides matching TRBD1. The CDR3 runs 14 residues. The germline V gene has CDR1 MGHRA and CDR2 YSYEKL. V trimming: 6 bases; J trimming: 4 bases; junction bases outside the gene matches: 7. The CDR3 protein is CASSDRGLVTEAFF. The DNA of the CDR3 is TGCGCCAGCAGTGACAGGGGACTGGTCACTGAAGCTTTCTTT.